The rows below give T cell receptor beta chains drawn from one sample of a study of T-cell memory formation after mild COVID-19. TCRdb re-analysed the 5' RACE reads in MiXCR, keeping a single row per CDR3 protein. The sample lists around 36,000 distinct CDR3 sequences, 11% occurring once. The sample was PBMCs or a T cell subset sorted from them (not recorded which). The receptor source for this set is a man between 18 and 29 years old who had mild COVID-19 (a few samples of this study predate the infection). Cell type and time point are not known. CDR3s include the opening cysteine and the closing phenylalanine or tryptophan. The D gene is left open where the match is weak. Size tells how often a clone was seen (once, few, many) or the class of an expanded clone, and some rows leave it out.

CDR3nt: TGTGCCAGCAGTCCCCAGGGGACGGATCAGCCCCAGCATTTT
CDR3aa: CASSPQGTDQPQHF
d_gene: .
v_gene: TRBV12-3/TRBV12-4
j_gene: TRBJ1-5
abundance: many

CDR3nt: TGTGCCAGTAGTCGGGACGGGACTAACTATGGCTACACCTTC
CDR3aa: CASSRDGTNYGYTF
d_gene: .
v_gene: TRBV19
j_gene: TRBJ1-2
abundance: .

CDR3nt: TGTGCCAGCAGCGTAGAACAGAACACTGAAGCTTTCTTT
CDR3aa: CASSVEQNTEAFF
d_gene: .
v_gene: TRBV9
j_gene: TRBJ1-1
abundance: few

CDR3nt: TGTGCCAGCAGCGTAACAGGGAACACTGAAGCTTTCTTT
CDR3aa: CASSVTGNTEAFF
d_gene: .
v_gene: TRBV7-2
j_gene: TRBJ1-1
abundance: few

CDR3nt: TGTGCCAGCACCTTTGACTGGGCCTCCACCGGGGAGCTGTTTTTT
CDR3aa: CASTFDWASTGELFF
d_gene: .
v_gene: TRBV12-3/TRBV12-4
j_gene: TRBJ2-2
abundance: .

CDR3nt: TGTGCCATCAGTGAGTCAGGGGCCTCGGATCAGCCCCAGCATTTT
CDR3aa: CAISESGASDQPQHF
d_gene: .
v_gene: TRBV10-3
j_gene: TRBJ1-5
abundance: many

CDR3nt: TGTGCCAGCAGTTTTGGTAGCGGGGGGCGGCTAGGTACAGATACGCAGTATTTT
CDR3aa: CASSFGSGGRLGTDTQYF
d_gene: TRBD2
v_gene: TRBV12-3/TRBV12-4
j_gene: TRBJ2-3
abundance: .

CDR3nt: TGTGCCAGCAGCTCCATGAGGGGGGTGCCCTTTAGCACAGATACGCAGTATTTT
CDR3aa: CASSSMRGVPFSTDTQYF
d_gene: .
v_gene: TRBV7-8
j_gene: TRBJ2-3
abundance: many

CDR3nt: TGTGCCAGCAGCCAAGAGGGCGTGGACGAGCAGTACTTC
CDR3aa: CASSQEGVDEQYF
d_gene: .
v_gene: TRBV3-1
j_gene: TRBJ2-7
abundance: many

CDR3nt: TGTGCCAGCAGCCGCCGGGGACTAGCGGGGAACACAGATACGCAGTATTTT
CDR3aa: CASSRRGLAGNTDTQYF
d_gene: TRBD2
v_gene: TRBV3-1
j_gene: TRBJ2-3
abundance: .

CDR3nt: TGTGCCAGCAGCTCCGCCTCATGGGGCCAGCCCCAGCATTTT
CDR3aa: CASSSASWGQPQHF
d_gene: .
v_gene: TRBV7-2
j_gene: TRBJ1-5
abundance: many

CDR3nt: TGTGCCAGCAGTTACACCGGACTAGCGGGGGTTTCTAGCACAGATACGCAGTATTTT
CDR3aa: CASSYTGLAGVSSTDTQYF
d_gene: TRBD2
v_gene: TRBV6-6
j_gene: TRBJ2-3
abundance: few

CDR3nt: TGTGCCAGCTCACCGGGGGGGGGTGCCGATCAGCCCCAGCATTTT
CDR3aa: CASSPGGGADQPQHF
d_gene: .
v_gene: TRBV18
j_gene: TRBJ1-5
abundance: many

CDR3nt: TGTGCTAGCAGCTTAGTTCCTAATTCACCCCTCCACTTT
CDR3aa: CASSLVPNSPLHF
d_gene: .
v_gene: TRBV7-7
j_gene: TRBJ1-6
abundance: many

CDR3nt: TGTGCCAGCAGTTTTAATCCAGAGTACTATGGCTACACCTTC
CDR3aa: CASSFNPEYYGYTF
d_gene: .
v_gene: TRBV12-3/TRBV12-4
j_gene: TRBJ1-2
abundance: many

CDR3nt: TGTGCCAGCAGCTTACTGATCTTTAACTATGGCTACACCTTC
CDR3aa: CASSLLIFNYGYTF
d_gene: .
v_gene: TRBV12-1
j_gene: TRBJ1-2
abundance: many

CDR3nt: TGTGCCAGCTCACCACTACGCGGTGAGCAGTTCTTC
CDR3aa: CASSPLRGEQFF
d_gene: .
v_gene: TRBV18
j_gene: TRBJ2-1
abundance: many

CDR3nt: TGCGCCAGCAGCTTGGTCCCGGGACTAAGGAGTGAGCAGTTCTTC
CDR3aa: CASSLVPGLRSEQFF
d_gene: TRBD2
v_gene: TRBV5-1
j_gene: TRBJ2-1
abundance: many

CDR3nt: TGTGCCAGCAGCTTAGCGCAAGGGGGCACCGGGGAGCTGTTTTTT
CDR3aa: CASSLAQGGTGELFF
d_gene: .
v_gene: TRBV7-2
j_gene: TRBJ2-2
abundance: .

CDR3nt: TGTGCCAGCAGCTTAAGGTCCCGTCAGGGGGGAGAAAAACTGTTTTTT
CDR3aa: CASSLRSRQGGEKLFF
d_gene: TRBD1
v_gene: TRBV7-2
j_gene: TRBJ1-4
abundance: many

CDR3nt: TGTGCCACCAGTGGGAGCACAGATACGCAGTATTTT
CDR3aa: CATSGSTDTQYF
d_gene: .
v_gene: TRBV24-1
j_gene: TRBJ2-3
abundance: many

CDR3nt: TGTGCCAGCAGTTTAGGGGCTAGCGTACAAGAGACCCAGTACTTC
CDR3aa: CASSLGASVQETQYF
d_gene: .
v_gene: TRBV12-3/TRBV12-4
j_gene: TRBJ2-5
abundance: many

CDR3nt: TGTGCCAGCAGTCCCAGGGGGCAATTACGCAATGAGCAGTTCTTC
CDR3aa: CASSPRGQLRNEQFF
d_gene: TRBD1
v_gene: TRBV12-3/TRBV12-4
j_gene: TRBJ2-1
abundance: many

CDR3nt: TGTGCCAGCAGCTTAGGTTTCACAGGGGTTCCCGGGGAGCTGTTTTTT
CDR3aa: CASSLGFTGVPGELFF
d_gene: TRBD1
v_gene: TRBV7-3
j_gene: TRBJ2-2
abundance: many

CDR3nt: TGTGCCAGCAGTCGAGGGGAGTACAATGAGCAGTTCTTC
CDR3aa: CASSRGEYNEQFF
d_gene: .
v_gene: TRBV6-4
j_gene: TRBJ2-1
abundance: few

CDR3nt: TGTGCCAGCAGTGATTCGGGGGGACAGGCGGGCTCACCCCTCCACTTT
CDR3aa: CASSDSGGQAGSPLHF
d_gene: TRBD1
v_gene: TRBV25-1
j_gene: TRBJ1-6
abundance: few

CDR3nt: TGTGCCAGCAGCCCTAGCGGGGGTCCCACAGATACGCAGTATTTT
CDR3aa: CASSPSGGPTDTQYF
d_gene: TRBD2
v_gene: TRBV3-1
j_gene: TRBJ2-3
abundance: many

CDR3nt: TGCGCCAGCAGCCAAGATGGGGCGGCAGGAAAATTCGTGCAGTACTTC
CDR3aa: CASSQDGAAGKFVQYF
d_gene: .
v_gene: TRBV4-3
j_gene: TRBJ2-7
abundance: many

CDR3nt: TGTGCCAGCACCAACCGACAGGGGACAGATACGCAGTATTTT
CDR3aa: CASTNRQGTDTQYF
d_gene: TRBD1
v_gene: TRBV7-2
j_gene: TRBJ2-3
abundance: few

CDR3nt: TGTGCCAGCAGTTCCCGAGTTGGTGGCTACACCTTC
CDR3aa: CASSSRVGGYTF
d_gene: .
v_gene: TRBV12-3/TRBV12-4
j_gene: TRBJ1-2
abundance: many

CDR3nt: TGCAGTGCTAGAGTGCCTTTAGGGACAGCGGCATCTCAAGCTTTCTTT
CDR3aa: CSARVPLGTAASQAFF
d_gene: TRBD1
v_gene: TRBV20-1
j_gene: TRBJ1-1
abundance: many

CDR3nt: TGTGCCAGCAGCTTCAGGGTTTCGGGTCCTGAGCAGTTCTTC
CDR3aa: CASSFRVSGPEQFF
d_gene: .
v_gene: TRBV7-2
j_gene: TRBJ2-1
abundance: many

CDR3nt: TGTGCCAGCAGTTCATTTGACAGGGACTTCGGGCATGAGCAGTTCTTC
CDR3aa: CASSSFDRDFGHEQFF
d_gene: .
v_gene: TRBV28
j_gene: TRBJ2-1
abundance: many

CDR3nt: TGTGCCAGCAGCTTATCGGGGACCTACAATGAGCAGTTCTTC
CDR3aa: CASSLSGTYNEQFF
d_gene: .
v_gene: TRBV7-3
j_gene: TRBJ2-1
abundance: many

CDR3nt: TGTGCCAGCAGTTCCCTGGACAGGGGGGATAATCAGCCCCAGCATTTT
CDR3aa: CASSSLDRGDNQPQHF
d_gene: TRBD1
v_gene: TRBV6-2/TRBV6-3
j_gene: TRBJ1-5
abundance: .

CDR3nt: TGCAGTGCTCGGCAGGGTATCACAGATACGCAGTATTTT
CDR3aa: CSARQGITDTQYF
d_gene: .
v_gene: TRBV20-1
j_gene: TRBJ2-3
abundance: .

CDR3nt: TGTGCCAGCCAGCGGGGAGGGGAGCTGTTTTTT
CDR3aa: CASQRGGELFF
d_gene: TRBD2
v_gene: TRBV25-1
j_gene: TRBJ2-2
abundance: .

CDR3nt: TGCGCCAGCAGCTTGGGGGGGGGTGCCCAAAGGATCTCTGGCTACACCTTC
CDR3aa: CASSLGGGAQRISGYTF
d_gene: .
v_gene: TRBV5-1
j_gene: TRBJ1-2
abundance: many

CDR3nt: TGTGCCAGCAGACAGCGGGGGGTAGACAATGAGCAGTTCTTC
CDR3aa: CASRQRGVDNEQFF
d_gene: TRBD2
v_gene: TRBV6-2/TRBV6-3
j_gene: TRBJ2-1
abundance: .